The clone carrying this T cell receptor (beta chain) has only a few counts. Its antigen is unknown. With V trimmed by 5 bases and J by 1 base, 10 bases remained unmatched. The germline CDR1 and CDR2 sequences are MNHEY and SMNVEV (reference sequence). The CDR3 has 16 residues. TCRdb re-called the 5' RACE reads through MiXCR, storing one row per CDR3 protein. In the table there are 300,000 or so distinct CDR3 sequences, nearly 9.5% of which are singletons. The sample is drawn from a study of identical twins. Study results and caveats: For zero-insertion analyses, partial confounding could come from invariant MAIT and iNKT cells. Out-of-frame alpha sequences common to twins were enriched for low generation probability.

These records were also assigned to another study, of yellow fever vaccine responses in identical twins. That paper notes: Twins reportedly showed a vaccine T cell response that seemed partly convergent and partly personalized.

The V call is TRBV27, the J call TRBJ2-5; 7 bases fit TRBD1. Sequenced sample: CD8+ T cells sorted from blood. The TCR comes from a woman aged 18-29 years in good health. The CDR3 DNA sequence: TGTGCCAGCAGTACAACAGGGGTGGACTTCCAAGAGACCCAGTACTTC. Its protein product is CASSTTGVDFQETQYF.